Below, 25 T cell receptor beta chains from the same sample are listed, as sequenced in a study of blood T cell repertoires in COVID-19. Measured with immunoSEQ multiplex PCR; TCRdb has only the in-frame clones, and not every one. The sample has roughly 480,000 clones, about 88% seen once. Material for sequencing was peripheral blood. The receptors were gathered from a man younger than 35 with COVID-19, enrolled during active disease.

In this sample, this clone turned up once. The J gene is TRBJ1-6, the V gene TRBV6-5, with TRBD1 identical over 8 bases. The CDR3 spans 14 residues. Germline loops: CDR1 MNHEY, CDR2 SVGAGI. J lost 7 bases, V lost 5 bases, and 4 bases had no gene match. The CDR3: CASSNRGGNSPLHF. CDR3 nucleotide sequence: TGTGCCAGCAGTAACAGGGGGGGGAATTCACCCCTCCACTTT.

J is TRBJ2-2 and V is TRBV7-9; D may be TRBD1 (6 bases). Between the trimmed V and J ends, which lost 11 bases and 5 bases, there was a span of 24 bases. The germline V gene has CDR1 SEHNR and CDR2 FQNEAQ (reference sequence). The CDR3 sequence is 16 residues long. The CDR3 sequence is CAPSSDKKGETGELFF. The CDR3 DNA sequence: TGTGCCCCCTCTTCGGATAAAAAGGGGGAGACCGGGGAGCTGTTTTTT.

The chain recombines TRBV5-4 with TRBJ2-5; 13 nucleotides agree with TRBD2. Germline values: CDR1 SGHNT, CDR2 YYREEE (reference sequence). V shed 5 bases, J shed 3 bases, and the junction held 7 bases outside the gene matches. This CDR3 contains 16 residues. The CDR3 DNA sequence: TGTGCCAGCAGGGCCGGGACTAGCGGGATTAAAGAGACCCAGTACTTC. Amino acids: CASRAGTSGIKETQYF.

The J gene is TRBJ2-4, the V gene TRBV2, with 11 bases fitting TRBD2. Germline loops: CDR1 SNHLY, CDR2 FYNNEI. V was pared by 5 bases and J by 5 bases, with 8 bases of the junction left unmatched. The CDR3 spans 16 residues. CDR3 loop: CASSRQLAGEENIQYF. CDR3 DNA: TGTGCCAGCAGTCGACAACTAGCGGGAGAGGAAAACATTCAGTACTTC. The whole variable domain, filled in from reference TRBV2 and TRBJ2-4, reads EPEVTQTPSHQVTQMGQEVILRCVPISNHLYFYWYRQILGQKVEFLVSFYNNEISEKSEIFDDQFSVERPDGSNFTLKIRSTKLEDSAMYFCASSRQLAGEENIQYFGAGTRLSVL.

The CDR3 region is CASGAQETQYF. The CDR3 region has the DNA TGTGCCAGCGGGGCCCAAGAGACCCAGTACTTC. V gene TRBV2 combines with J gene TRBJ2-5; TRBD1 might be the D (5 bases). CDR3 length: 11 residues. V dropped 8 bases and J dropped 1 base, with 5 bases sitting between them. Germline loops: CDR1 SNHLY, CDR2 FYNNEI.

The chain has TRBV5-1 and TRBJ2-5; 9 nucleotides align to TRBD2. Germline V gene sequence: CDR1 SGHRS, CDR2 YFSETQ. Unmatched junction bases numbered 6, after V lost 5 bases and J lost 1 base. There are 15 residues in the CDR3. For the CDR3, the DNA is TGCGCCAGCAGAGGAGGACTAGCGACCCAAGAGACCCAGTACTTC. Amino acids: CASRGGLATQETQYF.

V and J are TRBV24-1 and TRBJ2-1; 12 bases are shared with TRBD2. There are 16 residues in the CDR3. Germline values: CDR1 KGHDR, CDR2 SFDVKD. The ends lost 0 bases at V and 9 bases at J; junction bases unmatched: 5. The CDR3 sequence: CATSDLETSGSAEQFF. The CDR3 DNA reads as TGTGCCACCAGTGATTTGGAGACTAGCGGGAGCGCTGAGCAGTTCTTC.

This chain links TRBV18 with TRBJ1-2, with TRBD1 as a possible D gene (5 bases). Trimming took 6 bases from V and 3 from J, leaving 8 bases between them. This CDR3 contains 12 residues. Germline loops: CDR1 KGHSH, CDR2 LQKENI. The CDR3 loop reads CASSLGDYGYTF. The CDR3 DNA is TGTGCCAGCTCCCTAGGGGACTATGGCTACACCTTC.

This chain connects TRBV7-8 to TRBJ2-3, with 8 bases fitting TRBD2. V shed 2 bases and J 8 bases; nucleotides not matched to a gene: 9. From germline, CDR1 is SGHVS and CDR2 FQNEAQ. CDR3 length: 15 amino acids. In DNA form, the CDR3 reads TGTGCCAGCAGCTTATTCGGGGGGGCCGGTCCTACGCAGTATTTT. Residues: CASSLFGGAGPTQYF.

The chain carries TRBV7-9 and TRBJ2-2; unclear D gene. Germline V gene sequence: CDR1 SEHNR, CDR2 FQNEAQ (reference sequence). The CDR3 length is 13 residues. Deletions cut 1 base from V and 10 bases from J, with 10 bases between. DNA of the CDR3: TGTGCCAGCAGCTTAGTCTCACAACAGGAGCTGTTTTTT. Protein sequence: CASSLVSQQELFF.

The chain links TRBV3-1 (or the pseudogene TRBV3-2) to TRBJ2-5, with 14 bases identical to TRBD2. Germline lookup yields CDR1 LGHDT and CDR2 YNNKEL (reference sequence). The CDR3 is 16 residues long. J was trimmed by 7 bases and V by 4 bases; bases with no gene match: 8. CDR3 sequence (DNA): TGTGCCAGCAGCCTGGGACTAGCGGGAGAAGGGGGGACCCAGTACTTC. This codes for CASSLGLAGEGGTQYF.

This clone was seen only once. The chain is built from TRBV7-8 and TRBJ2-7; TRBD1 aligns across 9 bases. The CDR3 spans 15 residues. From germline, CDR1 is SGHVS and CDR2 FQNEAQ. V lost 6 bases to trimming and J lost 1 base; unmatched junction nucleotides: 7. For the CDR3, the DNA is TGTGCCAGCAGTCTCGGACAGGGGCCATCCTACGAGCAGTACTTC. This codes for CASSLGQGPSYEQYF.

This clone was seen only once. V and J are TRBV6-4 and TRBJ2-3; D might be TRBD2 (7 bases). The germline V gene encodes CDR1 MRHNA and CDR2 SNTAGT. Trimming left V 5 bases short and J 3 bases short, with 18 bases between. The CDR3 length is 16 residues. The CDR3: CASSPRGGGRTDTQYF. The CDR3 bases are TGTGCCAGCAGTCCCCGGGGCGGGGGCAGGACAGATACGCAGTATTTT.

This clone was seen once. Other DNA sequences of this sample code for an identical CDR3. The chain joins TRBV5-1 to TRBJ2-2, with 11 bases fitting TRBD2. The CDR3 spans 14 residues. CDR1 SGHRS and CDR2 YFSETQ come from the germline V gene. Trimming cost V 4 bases and J 7 bases; bases outside gene matches: 3. The CDR3 nucleotides read TGCGCCAGCAGCCCCGGGACTAGCGGCGGGGAGCTGTTTTTT. Protein: CASSPGTSGGELFF. Full variable domain (missing parts from reference TRBV5-1 and TRBJ2-2): KAGVTQTPRYLIKTRGQQVTLSCSPISGHRSVSWYQQTPGQGLQFLFEYFSETQRNKGNFPGRFSGRQFSNSRSEMNVSTLELGDSALYLCASSPGTSGGELFFGEGSRLTVL.

This chain joins TRBV7-8 and TRBJ2-7, with TRBD2 identical over 10 bases. Unmatched junction bases numbered 6, after V lost 5 bases and J lost 5 bases. Per germline, CDR1 SGHVS and CDR2 FQNEAQ. CDR3 length equals 14 residues. CDR3 nucleotides: TGTGCCAGCAGCACAGCGGGGGGGCCCGACGAGCAGTACTTC. Protein product: CASSTAGGPDEQYF. Filled out from reference TRBV7-8 and TRBJ2-7, the complete variable domain reads GAGVSQSPRYKVAKRGQDVALRCDPISGHVSLFWYQQALGQGPEFLTYFQNEAQLDKSGLPSDRFFAERPEGSVSTLKIQRTQQEDSAVYLCASSTAGGPDEQYFGPGTRLTVT.

This clone has a handful of counts. The J gene is TRBJ1-5, the V gene TRBV7-8, with a weak D call TRBD1 (6 bases). Germline V gene data show CDR1 as SGHVS and CDR2 as FQNEAQ. V gave up 1 base and J gave up 7 bases, with 14 bases separating them. This CDR3 is 15 amino acids long. This chain's CDR3 is CASSLGAGVYQPQHF. CDR3 coding DNA: TGTGCCAGCAGCTTAGGCGCAGGGGTTTACCAGCCCCAGCATTTT.

The V call is TRBV19, the J call TRBJ2-7; 9 bases match TRBD1. V gave up 3 bases and J gave up 0 bases; unmatched junction bases: 3. There are 15 residues in the CDR3. The germline V gene encodes CDR1 LNHDA and CDR2 SQIVND (reference sequence). The CDR3 reads CASSMGTGISYEQYF. In DNA form, the CDR3 reads TGTGCCAGTAGTATGGGGACAGGGATCTCCTACGAGCAGTACTTC.

V gene TRBV7-7 combines with J gene TRBJ2-5, with 9 bases that match TRBD1. This CDR3 is 17 amino acids long. Germline V gene data show CDR1 as SSHAT and CDR2 as FNYEAQ (reference sequence). With V trimmed by 4 bases and J by 1 base, 10 bases remained unmatched. The CDR3 DNA sequence: TGTGCCAGCAGCTCAAGTCCCGGGACAGGGACCCAAGAGACCCAGTACTTC. Its translation is CASSSSPGTGTQETQYF.

The chain combines TRBV7-9 with TRBJ2-1, with a possible D match to TRBD2 (5 bases). V was clipped by 0 bases and J by 7 bases, with 10 bases between them. The CDR3 sequence is 14 residues long. Germline V lookup: CDR1 SEHNR, CDR2 FQNEAQ (reference sequence). CDR3 in amino acids: CASSLAAGRNEQFF. For the CDR3, the DNA is TGTGCCAGCAGCTTAGCTGCGGGCCGAAATGAGCAGTTCTTC. Combining the CDR3 with reference TRBV7-9 and TRBJ2-1 gives the whole variable domain DTGVSQNPRHKITKRGQNVTFRCDPISEHNRLYWYRQTLGQGPEFLTYFQNEAQLEKSRLLSDRFSAERPKGSFSTLEIQRTEQGDSAMYLCASSLAAGRNEQFFGPGTRLTVL.

V gene TRBV7-9 combines with J gene TRBJ2-6; D perhaps matches TRBD1 (6 bases). This CDR3 is built from 17 residues. V lost 8 bases, J lost 0 bases, and 17 bases lay in between. Germline CDR1 and CDR2: SEHNR and FQNEAQ (reference sequence). Written as DNA, the CDR3 is TGTGCCAGCCCCGATACAGGGCCTCTCTCTGGGGCCAACGTCCTGACTTTC. Amino acids: CASPDTGPLSGANVLTF.

V gene TRBV6-5 combines with J gene TRBJ1-6, with a weak D call TRBD1 (5 bases). V lost 11 bases and J lost 9, with 17 bases in between. The CDR3 is 13 residues long. Germline V CDR1 and CDR2: MNHEY, SVGAGI. The CDR3 is CAAQRGRGSPLHF. The DNA for the CDR3 is TGTGCCGCCCAGCGGGGAAGGGGTTCACCCCTCCACTTT.

As DNA, the CDR3 is TGTGCCACCAGTGATCCCAAGACTAGCGGGGGCGCTTGGGATACGCAGTATTTT. Translated, it gives CATSDPKTSGGAWDTQYF. The gene calls are TRBV24-1 and TRBJ2-3; the match to TRBD2 covers 12 bases. The germline gives CDR1 KGHDR, CDR2 SFDVKD. The CDR3 contains 18 residues. The ends lost 3 bases at V and 6 bases at J; junction bases unmatched: 12.

With respect to this clone: Sequence at one end of the junction differs from germline and may be a read error. The chain combines TRBV19 with TRBJ1-1; D is unclear. The V gene's germline CDR1 is LNHDA and CDR2 SQIVND (reference sequence). The CDR3 is made up of 13 amino acids. The CDR3 spells CASSTTTNAEAFF. The DNA for the CDR3 is TGTGCCAGTAGTACAACAACGAACGCTGAAGCTTTCTTT.

The chain is built from TRBV28 and TRBJ2-1; 12 nucleotides agree with TRBD2. Unmatched junction bases numbered 10, after V lost 6 bases and J lost 7 bases. The CDR3 totals 16 residues. Germline V gene lookup returns CDR1 MDHEN and CDR2 SYDVKM. CDR3: CASSQLAGGKYNEQFF. The CDR3 region has the DNA TGTGCCAGCAGCCAACTAGCGGGAGGAAAATATAATGAGCAGTTCTTC.

This clone was detected once. The J gene is TRBJ1-2, the V gene TRBV5-1, with D possibly TRBD1 on 6 matching bases. The CDR3 contains 15 residues. V lost 0 bases and J lost 6, with 15 bases in between. CDR1 SGHRS and CDR2 YFSETQ come from the germline V gene. CDR3 in DNA: TGCGCCAGCAGCTTGGTTCCGGGGGGCGAAGATGGCTACACCTTC. Protein: CASSLVPGGEDGYTF. The full variable domain, with the rest looked up from reference TRBV5-1 and TRBJ1-2, is KAGVTQTPRYLIKTRGQQVTLSCSPISGHRSVSWYQQTPGQGLQFLFEYFSETQRNKGNFPGRFSGRQFSNSRSEMNVSTLELGDSALYLCASSLVPGGEDGYTFGSGTRLTVV.